This T cell receptor (beta chain) was recovered during a study of T cell responses to AZD1222 COVID-19 vaccine. The data were produced by immunoSEQ multiplex PCR, yet TCRdb's version contains in-frame clones alone and is incomplete. The sample holds approximately 100,000 clones, around 91% seen once. Remarks on this clone: Its cognate antigen is unknown.

Study-level points and caveats: Repertoires were obtained solely post-peak T cell response. It should be noted that donors were predominantly white British and more often female, and clonal diversity was possibly underestimated. Reports say nearly half of spike-specific TCRs go after unmutated variant regions.

The germline V and J ends were trimmed by 4 bases and 1 base, with 4 bases remaining between them. This CDR3 has 13 residues. The germline CDR1 and CDR2 sequences are SNHLY and FYNNEI. This receptor was identified in an adult in good health. The chain uses TRBV2 and TRBJ2-2; no clear D. Here the sequenced sample was peripheral blood, taken on day 0 of AZD1222 vaccination. CDR3 region: CASSVENTGELFF. The CDR3 DNA follows: TGTGCCAGCAGTGTTGAGAACACCGGGGAGCTGTTTTTT.